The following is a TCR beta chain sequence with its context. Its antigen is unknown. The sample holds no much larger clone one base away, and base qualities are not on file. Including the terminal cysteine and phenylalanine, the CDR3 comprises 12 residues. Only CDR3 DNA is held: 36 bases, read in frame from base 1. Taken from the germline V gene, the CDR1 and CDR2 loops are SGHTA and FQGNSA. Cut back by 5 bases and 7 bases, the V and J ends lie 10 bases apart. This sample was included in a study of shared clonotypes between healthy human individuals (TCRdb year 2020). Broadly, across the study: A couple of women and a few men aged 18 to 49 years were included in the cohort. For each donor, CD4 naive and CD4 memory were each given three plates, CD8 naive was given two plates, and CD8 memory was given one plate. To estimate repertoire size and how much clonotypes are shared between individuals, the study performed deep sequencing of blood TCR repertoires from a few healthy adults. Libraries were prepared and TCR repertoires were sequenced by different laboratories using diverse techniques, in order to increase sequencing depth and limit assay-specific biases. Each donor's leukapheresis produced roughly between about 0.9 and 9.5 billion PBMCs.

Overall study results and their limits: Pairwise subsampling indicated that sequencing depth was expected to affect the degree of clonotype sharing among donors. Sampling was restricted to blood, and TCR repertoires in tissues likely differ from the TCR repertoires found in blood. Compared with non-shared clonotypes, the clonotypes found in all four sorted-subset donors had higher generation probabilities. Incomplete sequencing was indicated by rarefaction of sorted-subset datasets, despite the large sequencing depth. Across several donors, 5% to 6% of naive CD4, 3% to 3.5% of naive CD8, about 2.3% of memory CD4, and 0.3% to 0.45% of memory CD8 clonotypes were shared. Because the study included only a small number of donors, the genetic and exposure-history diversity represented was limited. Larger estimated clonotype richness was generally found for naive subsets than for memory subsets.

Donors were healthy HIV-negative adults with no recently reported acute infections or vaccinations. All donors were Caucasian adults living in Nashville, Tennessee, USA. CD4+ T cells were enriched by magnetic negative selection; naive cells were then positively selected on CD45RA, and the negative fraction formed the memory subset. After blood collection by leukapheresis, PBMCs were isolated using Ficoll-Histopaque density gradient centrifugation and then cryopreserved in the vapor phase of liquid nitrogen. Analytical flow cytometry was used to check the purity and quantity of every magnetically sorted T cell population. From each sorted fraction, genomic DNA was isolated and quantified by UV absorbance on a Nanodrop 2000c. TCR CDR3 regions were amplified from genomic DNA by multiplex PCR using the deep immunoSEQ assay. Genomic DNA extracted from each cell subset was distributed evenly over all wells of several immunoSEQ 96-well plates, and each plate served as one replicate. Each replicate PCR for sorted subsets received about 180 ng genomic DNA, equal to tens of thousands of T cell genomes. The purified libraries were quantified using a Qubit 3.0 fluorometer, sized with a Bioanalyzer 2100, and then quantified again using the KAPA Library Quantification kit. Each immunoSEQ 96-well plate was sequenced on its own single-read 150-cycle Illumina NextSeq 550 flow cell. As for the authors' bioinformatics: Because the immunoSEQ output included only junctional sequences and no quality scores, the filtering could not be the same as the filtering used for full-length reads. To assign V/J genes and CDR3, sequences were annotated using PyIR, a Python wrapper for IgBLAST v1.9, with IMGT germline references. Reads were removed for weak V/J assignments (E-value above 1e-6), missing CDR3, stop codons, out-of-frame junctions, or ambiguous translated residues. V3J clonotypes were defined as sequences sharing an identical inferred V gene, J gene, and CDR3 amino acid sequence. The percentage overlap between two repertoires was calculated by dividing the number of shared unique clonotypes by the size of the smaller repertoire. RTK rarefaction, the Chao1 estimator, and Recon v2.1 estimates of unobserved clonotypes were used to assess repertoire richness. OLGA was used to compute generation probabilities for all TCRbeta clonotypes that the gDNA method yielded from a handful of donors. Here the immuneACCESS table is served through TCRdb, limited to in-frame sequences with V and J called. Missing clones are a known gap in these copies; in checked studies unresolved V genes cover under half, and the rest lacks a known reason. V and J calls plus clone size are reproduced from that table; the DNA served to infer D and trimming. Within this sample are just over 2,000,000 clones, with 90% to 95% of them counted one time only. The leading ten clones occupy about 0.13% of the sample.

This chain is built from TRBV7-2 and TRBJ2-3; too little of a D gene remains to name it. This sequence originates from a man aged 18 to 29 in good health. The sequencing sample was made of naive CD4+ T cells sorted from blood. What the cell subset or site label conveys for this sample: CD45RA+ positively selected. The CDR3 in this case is CASSGLMNTQYF. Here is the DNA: TGTGCCAGCAGCGGGTTAATGAATACGCAGTATTTT.